This passage covers 26 T cell receptor beta chains from one sample sequenced in a study of T cells in Graves' hyperthyroidism and ophthalmopathy. TCR beta CDR3 regions were amplified from RNA transcripts. Researchers ran a first-round RT-PCR on the TCR CDR3 using the HTBI primer set. One entry per CDR3 protein results from TCRdb running MiXCR on the multiplex PCR reads. The table records 350,000 to 400,000 distinct CDR3 sequences, about 18% of them present only once. Sequencing was carried out using blood. The source is a man between 18 and 29 years old with Graves' ophthalmopathy.

The chain links TRBV3-1 to TRBJ2-5; 7 positions match TRBD1. The CDR3 has 16 residues. Germline V CDR1 and CDR2: LGHDT, YNNKEL (reference sequence). J lost 1 base, V lost 8 bases, and 13 bases had no gene match. Here the CDR3 DNA reads TGTGCCAGCGGACACAGAGTGGGACAGATCCAAGAGACCCAGTACTTC. Its translation: CASGHRVGQIQETQYF.

A word on this clonotype: A single base separates this from a much larger clone, so it may be a read error. The V gene is TRBV28, the J gene TRBJ1-1; TRBD1 matches at 7 bases. CDR3 length: 15 amino acids. V lost 5 bases, J lost 1 base, and 7 bases stayed unmatched. Germline V gene lookup returns CDR1 MDHEN and CDR2 SYDVKM. CDR3 in amino acids: CASSRPGTANTEAFF. The DNA of the CDR3 is TGTGCCAGCAGTCGCCCCGGGACAGCGAACACTGAAGCTTTCTTT.

This clonotype was observed at least ten times. The V gene is TRBV24-1, the J gene TRBJ1-2; 9 nucleotides line up with TRBD1. Germline CDR1 reads KGHDR; CDR2 reads SFDVKD. The CDR3 consists of 13 residues. Trimming cost V 4 bases and J 4 bases; bases outside gene matches: 0. The CDR3 loop is CATSEDRGYGYTF. CDR3 nucleotides: TGTGCCACCAGTGAGGACAGGGGCTATGGCTACACCTTC.

This clonotype came up many times. This chain links TRBV18 with TRBJ1-1; D is perhaps TRBD1 (5 bases). CDR1 and CDR2 from the germline V gene are KGHSH and LQKENI. The CDR3 consists of 14 residues. V lost 0 bases and J 11 bases, leaving 16 bases between the germline ends. In DNA, the CDR3 is TGTGCCAGCTCACCACCCTCTGGGGGTCGGGGCGCTTTCTTT. The encoded protein is CASSPPSGGRGAFF.

The chain uses TRBV5-1 and TRBJ2-1, with TRBD2 identical over 10 bases. Germline CDR1 is SGHRS and CDR2 is YFSETQ. V shed 4 bases, J shed 0 bases, and the junction held 1 base outside the gene matches. The CDR3 has 15 amino acids. The CDR3 region is CASSTSGDSYNEQFF. CDR3 bases: TGCGCCAGCAGCACTAGCGGGGACTCCTACAATGAGCAGTTCTTC.

The rearrangement links TRBV6-1 to TRBJ1-4; TRBD1 might be the D (5 bases). Germline CDR1 MNHNS, CDR2 SASEGT. This CDR3 region has 14 residues. Trimming took 1 base from V and 3 from J, leaving 6 bases between them. The CDR3 spells CASSEVTANEKLFF. The DNA of the CDR3 is TGTGCCAGCAGTGAAGTGACAGCTAATGAAAAACTGTTTTTT.

The gene calls are TRBV7-3 and TRBJ1-1; 7 bases match TRBD1. V trimming: 6 bases; J trimming: 3 bases; junction bases outside the gene matches: 7. Germline V lookup: CDR1 SGHTA, CDR2 FQGTGA. The CDR3 length is 14 residues. The CDR3 DNA follows: TGTGCCAGCAGTTCGACAGGGTTAGACACTGAAGCTTTCTTT. Protein: CASSSTGLDTEAFF.

This clonotype was detected ten times or more. The J gene is TRBJ1-2, the V gene TRBV7-2; a possible D gene is TRBD1 (5 bases). Looked up from germline, CDR1 is SGHTA and CDR2 is FQGNSA. Trimming shortened V by 5 bases and J by 8 bases, and 15 bases separated the two germline ends. The CDR3 is made up of 13 amino acids. For the CDR3, the DNA is TGTGCCAGCAGCCCCGGGGGGATAGGGGGCTACACCTTC. It encodes CASSPGGIGGYTF.

This clonotype was recorded at least ten times. The chain links TRBV6-1 to TRBJ2-7; tentative D call: TRBD2 (5 bases). V was pared by 10 bases and J by 2 bases, with 15 bases between. Germline V gene lookup returns CDR1 MNHNS and CDR2 SASEGT. The CDR3 extends over 13 amino acids. Written as DNA, the CDR3 is TGTGCCACCCGCGCGGGCCTAGCCTACGAGCAGTACTTC. This translates into CATRAGLAYEQYF.

This clonotype was seen a few times. The chain links TRBV2 to TRBJ2-6, with 7 bases that match TRBD2. The junction had 14 bases not matched to a gene; V was cut back by 8 bases and J by 1 base. The CDR3 loop spans 18 amino acids. Germline CDR1 is SNHLY and CDR2 is FYNNEI. The CDR3 region has the DNA TGTGCCAGCCGTGGGGGAAAGGGGCGGGAGTCTGGGGCCAACGTCCTGACTTTC. It translates to CASRGGKGRESGANVLTF.

This clonotype showed up many times. The chain combines TRBV12-3 or TRBV12-4 with TRBJ1-3; D ambiguous. Trimming left V 1 base short and J 7 bases short, with 8 bases between. This CDR3 contains 13 residues. CDR3 loop: CASSLGEWNTIYF. The CDR3 bases are TGTGCCAGCAGTTTAGGGGAATGGAACACCATATATTTT.

The table lists this clonotype with many counts. This sequence joins TRBV20-1 and TRBJ2-3, with 9 nucleotides matching TRBD1. CDR1 and CDR2 from the germline V gene are DFQATT and SNEGSKA (reference sequence). V was pared by 6 bases and J by 5 bases, with 9 bases of the junction left unmatched. CDR3 length equals 14 residues. CDR3 sequence: CSAITGGDVDTQYF. The DNA of the CDR3 is TGCAGTGCGATCACAGGGGGCGACGTAGATACGCAGTATTTT.

The rearrangement uses TRBV12-5 and TRBJ2-1; 12 bases line up with TRBD2. Losses at the gene ends were 3 bases for V and 0 bases for J; bases not matched to a gene: 12. This CDR3 contains 20 residues. Germline loops: CDR1 LGHNT, CDR2 FRNRAP. CDR3 amino acids: CASGFPSGGALFSSYNEQFF. The CDR3 DNA reads TGTGCTAGTGGTTTCCCTAGCGGGGGGGCCCTTTTTAGCTCCTACAATGAGCAGTTCTTC.

This clonotype was found many times. The rearrangement uses TRBV7-2 and TRBJ1-6; no clear D gene. V was trimmed by 7 bases and J by 0 bases, leaving 19 bases between them. The CDR3 loop spans 18 amino acids. Germline V gives CDR1 SGHTA, CDR2 FQGNSA. For the CDR3, the DNA is TGTGCCAGCAACAAACCGCCTACCTTGAGCTCCTATAATTCACCCCTCCACTTT. It translates to CASNKPPTLSSYNSPLHF.

This rearrangement joins TRBV12-3 or TRBV12-4 to TRBJ2-2, with 11 bases that match TRBD1. V dropped 4 bases and J dropped 6; count of bases not matched to a gene: 19. The CDR3 consists of 20 residues. The CDR3 nucleotides read TGTGCCAGCAGTTACCCTCCCGGGACAGGGGGAGGAGGGGAGCCCGGGGAGCTGTTTTTT. Translating it yields CASSYPPGTGGGGEPGELFF.

The chain uses TRBV6-1 and TRBJ2-7; the match to TRBD1 covers 10 bases. V lost 5 bases, J lost 5 bases, and 12 bases stayed unmatched. Germline loops: CDR1 MNHNS, CDR2 SASEGT. This CDR3 is 16 amino acids long. CDR3 sequence: CASSPYRDRGRDEQYF. In DNA form, the CDR3 reads TGTGCCAGCAGTCCCTATCGGGACAGGGGTCGCGACGAGCAGTACTTC.

This clonotype was counted many times. This rearrangement joins TRBV11-2 to TRBJ2-1; 10 nucleotides agree with TRBD1. The germline V gene has CDR1 SGHAT and CDR2 FQNNGV. This CDR3 contains 19 residues. V lost 5 bases and J lost 5; bases outside the gene matches: 18. The CDR3 region has the DNA TGTGCCAGCAGCGCCCCCGGTTTGGGGGCGGGACAGGGGAACAATGAGCAGTTCTTC. This translates into CASSAPGLGAGQGNNEQFF.

This clonotype came up many times. This chain connects TRBV6-2 or TRBV6-3 to TRBJ2-1; D is tentatively TRBD1 or TRBD2 (5 bases each). The germline V gene encodes CDR1 MNHEY and CDR2 SVGEGT. V lost 4 bases to trimming and J lost 3 bases, with 13 bases between them. The CDR3 is 15 amino acids. The CDR3 DNA reads as TGTGCCAGCAGTTTATTGGGGACCCACTACAATGAGCAGTTCTTC. Its protein is CASSLLGTHYNEQFF.

The chain's CDR3 is CASSLEFGVAGANVLTF. CDR3 nucleotides: TGTGCCAGCAGCTTAGAGTTTGGGGTTGCTGGGGCCAACGTCCTGACTTTC. The V and J genes are TRBV7-2 and TRBJ2-6; D gene unclear. CDR1 SGHTA and CDR2 FQGNSA come from the germline V gene. This CDR3 is 17 amino acids long. V lost 1 base and J lost 2, with 12 bases in between.

This clonotype was observed many times. The rearrangement uses TRBV5-1 and TRBJ2-3; TRBD1 matches 7 bases. The CDR3 is made up of 14 amino acids. Germline V gene lookup returns CDR1 SGHRS and CDR2 YFSETQ. The junction had 4 bases not matched to a gene; V was cut back by 6 bases and J by 0 bases. The CDR3 nucleotides are TGCGCCAGCACCTGGGACAGTAGCACAGATACGCAGTATTTT. Amino acid sequence: CASTWDSSTDTQYF.

This clonotype was seen at least ten times. V usage is TRBV11-2 and J usage is TRBJ1-1; 8 bases fit TRBD1. Germline V gives CDR1 SGHAT, CDR2 FQNNGV. The V segment lost 6 bases and the J segment 6 bases; nucleotides outside the gene matches: 6. The CDR3 is made up of 13 amino acids. The CDR3 reads CASRPGQGAEAFF. The CDR3 coding sequence is TGTGCCAGCAGGCCCGGACAGGGAGCTGAAGCTTTCTTT.

Many counts were recorded for this clonotype. The V and J genes are TRBV20-1 and TRBJ1-1; D is uncertain. The CDR3 sequence is 13 residues long. CDR1 and CDR2 from the germline V gene are DFQATT and SNEGSKA (reference sequence). V was cut by 3 bases and J by 0 bases, with 8 bases left in between. The chain's CDR3 is CSARRRMNTEAFF. CDR3 DNA sequence: TGCAGTGCTAGGCGACGGATGAACACTGAAGCTTTCTTT.

This sequence joins TRBV20-1 and TRBJ2-3; the D gene is possibly TRBD2 (7 bases). The CDR3 is made up of 13 amino acids. V was shortened by 5 bases and J by 2 bases, with 11 bases between the two germline ends. CDR1 and CDR2 (germline): DFQATT, SNEGSKA (reference sequence). In DNA, the CDR3 is TGCAGTGCTCCGGGGGGCTCCACAGATACGCAGTATTTT. This sequence encodes CSAPGGSTDTQYF.

This clonotype was seen at least ten times. The chain joins TRBV28 to TRBJ2-1; D not resolved. Germline V gives CDR1 MDHEN, CDR2 SYDVKM. The CDR3 sequence is 15 residues long. The V and J ends lost 6 bases and 6 bases respectively, with 18 bases between them. CDR3: CASSPRLGSSNEQFF. The DNA for the CDR3 is TGTGCCAGCAGCCCTCGGCTGGGTTCGAGCAATGAGCAGTTCTTC.

The gene calls are TRBV7-9 and TRBJ1-4, with a possible D match to TRBD1 (6 bases). V was cut by 5 bases and J by 3 bases, with 25 bases left in between. The germline CDR1 and CDR2 sequences are SEHNR and FQNEAQ (reference sequence). This CDR3 comprises 19 residues. This chain's CDR3 is CASSNAAGQGLSANEKLFF. CDR3 coding DNA: TGTGCCAGCAGCAACGCCGCGGGACAAGGTCTCTCGGCTAATGAAAAACTGTTTTTT.

This clonotype was picked up a small number of times. The chain is built from TRBV5-1 and TRBJ2-5; maybe TRBD1 (5 bases). This CDR3 comprises 15 residues. CDR1 SGHRS and CDR2 YFSETQ come from the germline V gene. V lost 4 bases, J lost 4 bases, and 17 bases lay in between. CDR3 nucleotide sequence: TGCGCCAGCAGCCCCGAGGCTAGGGGTGGAGAGACCCAGTACTTC. Residues: CASSPEARGGETQYF.